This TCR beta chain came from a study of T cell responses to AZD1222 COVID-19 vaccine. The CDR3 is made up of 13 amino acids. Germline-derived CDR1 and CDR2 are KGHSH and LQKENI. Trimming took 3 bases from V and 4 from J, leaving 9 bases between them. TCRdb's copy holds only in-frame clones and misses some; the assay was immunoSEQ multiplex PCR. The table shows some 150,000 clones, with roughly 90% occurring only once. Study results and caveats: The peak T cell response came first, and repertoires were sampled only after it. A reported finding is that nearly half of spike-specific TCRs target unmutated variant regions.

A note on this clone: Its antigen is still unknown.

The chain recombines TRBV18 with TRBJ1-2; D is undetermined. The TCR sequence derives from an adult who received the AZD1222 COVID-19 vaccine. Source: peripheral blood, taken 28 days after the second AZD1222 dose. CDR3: CASSPGPSYGYTF. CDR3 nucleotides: TGTGCCAGCTCACCCGGACCGAGCTATGGCTACACCTTC.